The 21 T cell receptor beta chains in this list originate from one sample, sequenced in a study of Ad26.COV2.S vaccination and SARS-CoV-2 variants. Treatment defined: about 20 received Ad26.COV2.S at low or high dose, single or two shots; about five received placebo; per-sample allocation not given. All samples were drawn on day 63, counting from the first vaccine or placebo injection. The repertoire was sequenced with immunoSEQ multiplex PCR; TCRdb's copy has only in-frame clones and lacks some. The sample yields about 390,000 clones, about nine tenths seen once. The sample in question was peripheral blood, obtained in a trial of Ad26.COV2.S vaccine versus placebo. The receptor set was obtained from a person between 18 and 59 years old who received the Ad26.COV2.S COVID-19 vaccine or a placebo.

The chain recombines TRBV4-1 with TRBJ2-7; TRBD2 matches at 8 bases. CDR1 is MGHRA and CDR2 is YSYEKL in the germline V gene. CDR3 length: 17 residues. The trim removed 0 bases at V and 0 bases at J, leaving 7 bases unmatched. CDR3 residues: CASSQDFSGGSSYEQYF. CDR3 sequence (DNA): TGCGCCAGCAGCCAAGATTTTTCGGGGGGGAGCTCCTACGAGCAGTACTTC.

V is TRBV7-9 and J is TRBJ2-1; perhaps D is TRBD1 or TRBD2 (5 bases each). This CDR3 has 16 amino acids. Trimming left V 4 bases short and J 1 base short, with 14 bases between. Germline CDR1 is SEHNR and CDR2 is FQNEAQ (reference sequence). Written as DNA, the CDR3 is TGTGCCAGCAGCTGGGGCCTATCGGGATCCTACAATGAGCAGTTCTTC. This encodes CASSWGLSGSYNEQFF.

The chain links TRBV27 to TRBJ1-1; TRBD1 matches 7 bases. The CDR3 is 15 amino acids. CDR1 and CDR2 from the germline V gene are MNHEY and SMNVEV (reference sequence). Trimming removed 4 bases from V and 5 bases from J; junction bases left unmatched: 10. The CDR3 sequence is CASSYSRQGGTEAFF. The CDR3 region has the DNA TGTGCCAGCAGTTATTCGCGACAGGGAGGTACTGAAGCTTTCTTT.

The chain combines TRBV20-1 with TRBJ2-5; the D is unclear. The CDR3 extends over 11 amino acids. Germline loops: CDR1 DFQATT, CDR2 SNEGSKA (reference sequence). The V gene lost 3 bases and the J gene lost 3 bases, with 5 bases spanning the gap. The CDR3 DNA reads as TGCAGTGCTAGGAAGGAAGAGACCCAGTACTTC. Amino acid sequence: CSARKEETQYF.

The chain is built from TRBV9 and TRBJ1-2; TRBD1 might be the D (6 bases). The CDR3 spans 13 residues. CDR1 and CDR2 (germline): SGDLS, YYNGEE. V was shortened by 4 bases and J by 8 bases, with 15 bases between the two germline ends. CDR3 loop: CASSSYRVLGYTF. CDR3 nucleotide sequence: TGTGCCAGCAGCAGTTACAGGGTTTTGGGCTACACCTTC.

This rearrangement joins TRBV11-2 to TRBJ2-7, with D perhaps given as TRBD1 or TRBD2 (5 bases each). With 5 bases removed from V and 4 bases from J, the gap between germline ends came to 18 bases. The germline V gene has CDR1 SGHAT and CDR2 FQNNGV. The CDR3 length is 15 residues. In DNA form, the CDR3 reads TGTGCCAGCAGCCCCTACCGGGGACGGCGGTACGAGCAGTACTTC. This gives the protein CASSPYRGRRYEQYF.

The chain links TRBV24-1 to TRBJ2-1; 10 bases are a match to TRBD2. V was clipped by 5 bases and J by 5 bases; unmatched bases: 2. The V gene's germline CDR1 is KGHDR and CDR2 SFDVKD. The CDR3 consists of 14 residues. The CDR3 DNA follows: TGTGCCACCAGTGTAGCGGGGGGTGACAATGAGCAGTTCTTC. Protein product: CATSVAGGDNEQFF.

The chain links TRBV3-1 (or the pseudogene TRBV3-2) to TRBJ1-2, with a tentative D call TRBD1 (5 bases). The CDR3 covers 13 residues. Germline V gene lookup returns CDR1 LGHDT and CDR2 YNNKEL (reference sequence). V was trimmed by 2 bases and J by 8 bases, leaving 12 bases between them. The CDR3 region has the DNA TGTGCCAGCAGCCAAAAGGGGATGGGGGGCTACACCTTC. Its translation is CASSQKGMGGYTF.

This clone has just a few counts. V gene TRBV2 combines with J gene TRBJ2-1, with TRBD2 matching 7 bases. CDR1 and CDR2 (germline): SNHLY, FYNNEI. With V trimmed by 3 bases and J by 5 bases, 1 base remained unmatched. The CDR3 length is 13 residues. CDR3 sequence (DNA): TGTGCCAGCAGTGACGGGGGGAACAATGAGCAGTTCTTC. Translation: CASSDGGNNEQFF.

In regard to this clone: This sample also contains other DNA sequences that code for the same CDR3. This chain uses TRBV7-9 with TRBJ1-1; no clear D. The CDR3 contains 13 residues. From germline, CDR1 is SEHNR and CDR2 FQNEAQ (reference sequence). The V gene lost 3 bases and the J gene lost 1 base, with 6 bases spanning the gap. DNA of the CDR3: TGTGCCAGCAGCTTTCAGGAGAACACTGAAGCTTTCTTT. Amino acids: CASSFQENTEAFF.

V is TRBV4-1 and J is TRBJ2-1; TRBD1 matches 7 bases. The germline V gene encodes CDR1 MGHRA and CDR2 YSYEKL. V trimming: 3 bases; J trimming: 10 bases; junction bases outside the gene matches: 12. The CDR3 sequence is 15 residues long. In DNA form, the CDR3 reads TGCGCCAGCAGCCAGTTCGGACAGGTGTCCCGCGAGCAGTTCTTC. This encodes CASSQFGQVSREQFF.

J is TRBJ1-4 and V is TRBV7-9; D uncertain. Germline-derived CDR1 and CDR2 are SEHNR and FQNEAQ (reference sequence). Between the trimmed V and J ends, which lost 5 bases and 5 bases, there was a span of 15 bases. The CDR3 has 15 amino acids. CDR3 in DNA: TGTGCCAGCAGCCCGGTGGATTCCCCCAATGAAAAACTGTTTTTT. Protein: CASSPVDSPNEKLFF. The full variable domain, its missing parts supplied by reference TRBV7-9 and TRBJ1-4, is DTGVSQNPRHKITKRGQNVTFRCDPISEHNRLYWYRQTLGQGPEFLTYFQNEAQLEKSRLLSDRFSAERPKGSFSTLEIQRTEQGDSAMYLCASSPVDSPNEKLFFGSGTQLSVL.

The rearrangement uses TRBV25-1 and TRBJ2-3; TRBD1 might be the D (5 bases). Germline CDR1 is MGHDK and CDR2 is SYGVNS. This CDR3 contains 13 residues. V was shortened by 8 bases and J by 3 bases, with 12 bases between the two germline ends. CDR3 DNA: TGTGCCAGCGGACCGACAGCAACAGATACGCAGTATTTT. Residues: CASGPTATDTQYF.

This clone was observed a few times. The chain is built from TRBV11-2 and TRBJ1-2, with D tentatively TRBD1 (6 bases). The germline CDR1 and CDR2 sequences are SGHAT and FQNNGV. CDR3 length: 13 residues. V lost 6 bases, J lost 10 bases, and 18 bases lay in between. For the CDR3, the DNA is TGTGCCAGCAGGAAGACAGGCCTCCTTCACTACACCTTC. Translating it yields CASRKTGLLHYTF.

CDR3 protein: CASSQGREGQPQHF. CDR3 DNA sequence: TGTGCCAGCAGCCAAGGAAGGGAGGGTCAGCCCCAGCATTTT. J is TRBJ1-5 and V is TRBV6-6; D not certain. The V gene's germline CDR1 is MNHNY and CDR2 SVGAGI (reference sequence). CDR3 length equals 14 residues. Trimming stripped 6 bases from V and 6 bases from J, with 15 bases between.

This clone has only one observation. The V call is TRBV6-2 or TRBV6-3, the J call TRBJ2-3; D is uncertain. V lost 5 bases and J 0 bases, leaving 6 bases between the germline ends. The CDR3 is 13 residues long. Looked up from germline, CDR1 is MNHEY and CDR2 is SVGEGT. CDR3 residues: CASSLLSTDTQYF. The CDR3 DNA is TGTGCCAGCAGTCTTCTTAGCACAGATACGCAGTATTTT.

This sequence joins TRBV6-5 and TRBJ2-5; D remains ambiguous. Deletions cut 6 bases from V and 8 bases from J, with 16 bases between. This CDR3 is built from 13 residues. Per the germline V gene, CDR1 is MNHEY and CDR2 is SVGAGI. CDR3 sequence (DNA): TGTGCCAGCAGCCCCACGGTGGTGGAAACCCAGTACTTC. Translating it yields CASSPTVVETQYF.

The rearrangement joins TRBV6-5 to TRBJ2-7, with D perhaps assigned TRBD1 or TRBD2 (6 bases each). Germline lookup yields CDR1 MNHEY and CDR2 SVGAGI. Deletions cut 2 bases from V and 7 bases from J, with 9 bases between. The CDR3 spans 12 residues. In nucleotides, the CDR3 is TGTGCCAGCAGTTACCAGGGGAGGGAGCAGTACTTC. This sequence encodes CASSYQGREQYF.

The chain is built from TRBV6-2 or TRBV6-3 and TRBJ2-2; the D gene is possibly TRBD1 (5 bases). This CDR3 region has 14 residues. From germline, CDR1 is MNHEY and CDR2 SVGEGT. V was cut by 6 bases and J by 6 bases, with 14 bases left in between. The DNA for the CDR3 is TGTGCCAGCAGCACCCTTCTAGGGGCCGGGGAGCTGTTTTTT. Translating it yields CASSTLLGAGELFF.

CDR3 DNA: TGTGCCAGCAGTGAAGTGAGCGGGGGGGAGGATACGCAGTATTTT. Amino acid sequence: CASSEVSGGEDTQYF. The chain has TRBV6-1 and TRBJ2-3; TRBD2 agrees at 10 bases. The CDR3 runs 15 residues. Germline trimming cut 1 base from V and 6 bases from J; bases unmatched to any gene: 4. Germline V gene lookup returns CDR1 MNHNS and CDR2 SASEGT.

The CDR3 region has the DNA TGTGCCAGCAGGGACAGCTCCTACAATGAGCAGTTCTTC. As protein: CASRDSSYNEQFF. J is TRBJ2-1 and V is TRBV7-9; a possible D gene is TRBD1 (6 bases). The CDR3 sequence is 13 residues long. Germline CDR1 SEHNR, CDR2 FQNEAQ (reference sequence). V lost 6 bases and J lost 0, with 6 bases in between.